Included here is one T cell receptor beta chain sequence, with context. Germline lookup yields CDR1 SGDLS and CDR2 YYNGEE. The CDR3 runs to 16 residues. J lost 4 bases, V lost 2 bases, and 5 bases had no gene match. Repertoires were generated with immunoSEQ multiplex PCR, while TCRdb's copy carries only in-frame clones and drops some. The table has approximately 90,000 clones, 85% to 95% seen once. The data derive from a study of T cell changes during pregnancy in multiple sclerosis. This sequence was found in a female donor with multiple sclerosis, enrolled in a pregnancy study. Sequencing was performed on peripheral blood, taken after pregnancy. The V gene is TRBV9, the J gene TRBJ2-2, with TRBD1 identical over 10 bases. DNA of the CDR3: TGTGCCAGCAGCGTCCCGGGACAGGGGTTCACCGGGGAGCTGTTTTTT. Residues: CASSVPGQGFTGELFF.